A selection of T cell receptor beta chains follows, all from one sample in a study of cytomegalovirus exposure and HLA in healthy donors. Profiled with immunoSEQ multiplex PCR; TCRdb holds only in-frame clones, not every one. The sample includes roughly 80,000 clones, under 80% of them seen just once. Material: PBMCs. Every receptor here comes from a woman aged 50 to 65 in good health and CMV-seropositive. CDR3s include the opening cysteine and the closing phenylalanine or tryptophan. Each record gives: CDR3 protein, CDR3 DNA, V gene, clone size, J gene, D gene, CDR3 length. D genes are given only for firm matches. A row's size may be missing; if present it is once, few, many or a size class.

CDR3: CASLPGGRTNTEAFF; DNA: TGTGCCAGCTTGCCTGGGGGGAGAACGAACACTGAAGCTTTCTTT; V: TRBV28; size: NA; J: TRBJ1-1; D: NA; length: 15
CDR3: CASSTLGGRETQYF; DNA: TGTGCCAGTAGTACTCTCGGAGGGAGGGAGACCCAGTACTTC; V: TRBV19; size: NA; J: TRBJ2-5; D: NA; length: 14
CDR3: CASSGESSGNTIYF; DNA: TGTGCCAGCAGTGGCGAGAGCTCTGGAAACACCATATATTTT; V: TRBV25-1; size: many; J: TRBJ1-3; D: NA; length: 14
CDR3: CASSNRLYSNQPQHF; DNA: TGTGCCAGCAGTAACCGACTTTATAGCAATCAGCCCCAGCATTTT; V: TRBV6-5; size: NA; J: TRBJ1-5; D: NA; length: 15
CDR3: CASSLRTSGDTQYF; DNA: TGTGCCAGCAGCTTAAGGACTAGCGGGGATACGCAGTATTTT; V: TRBV7-6; size: NA; J: TRBJ2-3; D: TRBD2; length: 14
CDR3: CASSGRPPVAFF; DNA: TGTGCCAGCTCAGGCCGGCCCCCGGTGGCTTTCTTT; V: TRBV28; size: NA; J: TRBJ1-1; D: NA; length: 12
CDR3: CASSPLGGTNEKLFF; DNA: TGTGCCAGCAGCCCCCTAGGTGGAACTAATGAAAAACTGTTTTTT; V: TRBV7-9; size: NA; J: TRBJ1-4; D: NA; length: 15
CDR3: CATSREGVRGLGTEAFF; DNA: TGTGCCACCAGCAGAGAAGGGGTCAGGGGGCTTGGAACTGAAGCTTTCTTT; V: TRBV15; size: few; J: TRBJ1-1; D: TRBD1; length: 17
CDR3: CASSRRVRITLHF; DNA: TGTGCCAGCAGTCGGCGGGTAAGGATCACCCTCCACTTT; V: TRBV28; size: once; J: TRBJ1-6; D: NA; length: 13
CDR3: CASSEGGGRTGELFF; DNA: TGTGCCAGCAGTGAAGGGGGGGGGCGCACCGGGGAGCTGTTTTTT; V: TRBV2; size: NA; J: TRBJ2-2; D: NA; length: 15
CDR3: CASRENSGLLHSPLHF; DNA: TGTGCCAGCAGGGAGAACTCAGGGTTATTGCATTCACCCCTCCACTTT; V: TRBV5-4; size: NA; J: TRBJ1-6; D: NA; length: 16
CDR3: CASSPGREETQYF; DNA: TGTGCCAGCTCACCGGGGAGGGAAGAGACCCAGTACTTC; V: TRBV18; size: NA; J: TRBJ2-5; D: TRBD2; length: 13
CDR3: CASSRGSTDTQYF; DNA: TGTGCCAGCAGCCGGGGGTCCACAGATACGCAGTATTTT; V: TRBV13; size: NA; J: TRBJ2-3; D: NA; length: 13
CDR3: CASSGDTYNEQFF; DNA: TGTGCCAGCAGTGGGGACACATACAATGAGCAGTTCTTC; V: TRBV25-1; size: NA; J: TRBJ2-1; D: NA; length: 13
CDR3: CASSDLQGALGNTIYF; DNA: TGTGCCAGCAGCGACTTACAGGGGGCGCTTGGAAACACCATATATTTT; V: TRBV9; size: NA; J: TRBJ1-3; D: TRBD1; length: 16
CDR3: CASSPRRTGYNSPLHF; DNA: TGTGCCAGCAGCCCAAGGAGGACAGGGTATAATTCACCCCTCCACTTT; V: TRBV13; size: NA; J: TRBJ1-6; D: TRBD1; length: 16
CDR3: CASSPVGQGLNSPLHF; DNA: TGTGCCAGCAGTCCGGTAGGACAGGGGCTAAATTCACCCCTCCACTTT; V: TRBV9; size: NA; J: TRBJ1-6; D: TRBD1; length: 16
CDR3: CASSIVASATTDTQYF; DNA: TGTGCCAGTAGTATAGTTGCTAGCGCGACCACAGATACGCAGTATTTT; V: TRBV19; size: NA; J: TRBJ2-3; D: NA; length: 16
CDR3: CASSAGTAYNEQFF; DNA: TGTGCCAGCAGTGCTGGGACAGCCTACAATGAGCAGTTCTTC; V: TRBV2; size: NA; J: TRBJ2-1; D: TRBD1; length: 14
CDR3: CASSLSAGSSYGYTF; DNA: TGCGCCAGCAGCTTGTCTGCAGGGTCTAGCTATGGCTACACCTTC; V: TRBV5-1; size: NA; J: TRBJ1-2; D: NA; length: 15
CDR3: CASTPFGNQETQYF; DNA: TGTGCCAGCACTCCCTTCGGTAATCAAGAGACCCAGTACTTC; V: TRBV6-1; size: few; J: TRBJ2-5; D: NA; length: 14
CDR3: CASSLASGGADLEQFF; DNA: TGCGCCAGCAGCTTGGCCAGCGGGGGGGCCGACTTAGAGCAGTTCTTC; V: TRBV5-1; size: NA; J: TRBJ2-1; D: TRBD2; length: 16